The subject of this entry is one T cell receptor beta chain. Antigen unknown. This entry belongs to a study of CD8 T cells in ankylosing spondylitis. General study findings and limits: Typical of ankylosing spondylitis blood, it appeared, was a TCR beta motif of fewer than ten highly homologous variants. The study looked at matched synovial fluid samples from ankylosing spondylitis patients. Disease-linked clones were reported to be significantly enriched there. Relatively scarce in peripheral blood, disease-linked clones were CD8+.

TCRdb reprocessed the 5' RACE reads via MiXCR and lists one record per CDR3 protein. The table has 290,000 or so distinct CDR3 sequences, 20% seen once. Sequences were obtained from blood, either unsorted or a sorted T cell fraction (not recorded which). The receptor was derived from a female donor with ankylosing spondylitis or in good health (not recorded which).

This CDR3 is CATTSYNEQFF. Written as DNA, the CDR3 is TGTGCCACCACTAGCTACAATGAGCAGTTCTTC. The chain couples TRBV6-5 to TRBJ2-1; possible D gene TRBD2, 5 bases. The length of the CDR3 is 11 residues. Trimming shortened V by 10 bases and J by 3 bases, and 7 bases separated the two germline ends. CDR1 and CDR2 from the germline V gene are MNHEY and SVGAGI.